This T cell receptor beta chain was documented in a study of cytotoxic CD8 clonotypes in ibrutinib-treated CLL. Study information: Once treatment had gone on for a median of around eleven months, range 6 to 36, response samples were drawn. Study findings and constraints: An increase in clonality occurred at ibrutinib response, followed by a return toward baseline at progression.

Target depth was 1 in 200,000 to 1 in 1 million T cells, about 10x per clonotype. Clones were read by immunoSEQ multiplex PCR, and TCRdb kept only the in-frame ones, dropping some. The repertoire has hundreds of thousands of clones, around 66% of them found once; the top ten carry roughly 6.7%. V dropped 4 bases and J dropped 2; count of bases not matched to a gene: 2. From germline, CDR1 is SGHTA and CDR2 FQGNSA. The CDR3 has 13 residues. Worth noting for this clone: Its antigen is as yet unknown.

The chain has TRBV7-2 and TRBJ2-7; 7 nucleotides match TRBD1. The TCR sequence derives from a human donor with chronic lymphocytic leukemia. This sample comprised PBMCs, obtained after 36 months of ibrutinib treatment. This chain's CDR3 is CASSYGQAYEQYF. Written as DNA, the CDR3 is TGTGCCAGCAGCTACGGACAGGCCTACGAGCAGTACTTC.